These T cell receptor beta chains were read from a single sample in a study of shared clonotypes between healthy human individuals. Measured with immunoSEQ multiplex PCR; TCRdb has only the in-frame clones, and not every one. Found here are just over 2,000,000 clones, about 95% of them singletons; the top ten hold roughly 0.13%. Sequencing input: naive CD4+ T cells sorted from blood. Every receptor here comes from a man younger than 35 in good health. CDR3s include the opening cysteine and the closing phenylalanine or tryptophan. D genes are given only for firm matches. Not all rows give a size; the values are once, few, many and, for expanded clones, a class.

clone_size,d_call,v_call,j_call,cdr3_nt,cdr3_aa
-,-,TRBV27,TRBJ1-1,TGTGCCAGCAGTTGGTTTTTAGGGGCTGAAGCTTTCTTT,CASSWFLGAEAFF
-,-,TRBV5-4,TRBJ2-2,TGTGCCAGTTCAAAGGGACTTAACACCGGGGAGCTGTTTTTT,CASSKGLNTGELFF
once,-,TRBV7-2,TRBJ2-5,TGTGCCAGCCGCCGTGGAGGGAGGACAGAGACCCAGTACTTC,CASRRGGRTETQYF
-,TRBD2,TRBV2,TRBJ2-7,TGTGCCAGCAGTGGACTAGCGGGAGTCTCCTACGAGCAGTACTTC,CASSGLAGVSYEQYF
-,-,TRBV30,TRBJ2-1,TGTGCCTGGAGTGCGGACAGTTACAATGAGCAGTTCTTC,CAWSADSYNEQFF
-,-,TRBV19,TRBJ2-5,TGTGCCAGTAGTACAACGAGACCCCAGGGTGGAGAGACCCAGTACTTC,CASSTTRPQGGETQYF
-,-,TRBV27,TRBJ2-1,TGTGCCAGCAGCGGACCACACAATGAGCAGTTCTTC,CASSGPHNEQFF
-,-,TRBV6-6,TRBJ2-7,TGTGCCAGCCTTGGGGTCCACGAGCAGTACTTC,CASLGVHEQYF
-,TRBD2,TRBV5-1,TRBJ2-7,TGCGCCAGCAGCTTCGGCCGGCTAGCGGGAGTTTATTACGAGCAGTACTTC,CASSFGRLAGVYYEQYF
-,TRBD1,TRBV5-1,TRBJ2-7,TGCGCCAGCAGCTTGGTGGGACAGGGACCTCTCGAGCAGTACTTC,CASSLVGQGPLEQYF
-,TRBD2,TRBV5-1,TRBJ2-7,TGCGCCAGGAAGGGCCTAGCGGGAGCAGGCGAGCAGTACTTC,CARKGLAGAGEQYF
-,TRBD1,TRBV7-9,TRBJ2-5,TGTGCCAGCAGCGGACAACAGGGGAGAGTAAGAGAGACCCAGTACTTC,CASSGQQGRVRETQYF
-,-,TRBV5-4,TRBJ2-7,TGTGCCAGCAGCCCCGGGCTAGAAGTCTACGAGCAGTACTTC,CASSPGLEVYEQYF
-,-,TRBV6-4,TRBJ1-2,TGTGCCAGCAAGGGACCCTATGGCTACACCTTC,CASKGPYGYTF
once,-,TRBV5-1,TRBJ2-7,TGCGCCAGCAGCTCGTCCTCGACAGGGAGGCCCTACGAGCAGTACTTC,CASSSSSTGRPYEQYF
-,TRBD1,TRBV27,TRBJ2-7,TGTGCCAGCAGTTCCGTGACAGGGTTCCACGAGCAGTACTTC,CASSSVTGFHEQYF
-,-,TRBV19,TRBJ1-2,TGTGCCAGTTATGGCCCAGGGTTCTATGGCTACACCTTC,CASYGPGFYGYTF
-,TRBD2,TRBV9,TRBJ2-7,TGTGCCAGCAGCGTAGGGGAGGGGATGCGCGGATACGAGCAGTACTTC,CASSVGEGMRGYEQYF
once,TRBD1,TRBV5-5,TRBJ2-1,TGTGCCAGCAGCTTGAGACAGGGGGTAATTGAGCAGTTCTTC,CASSLRQGVIEQFF
-,TRBD1,TRBV18,TRBJ2-2,TGTGCCAGCTCACCGCCGGGACAGACGGGCACCGGGGAGCTGTTTTTT,CASSPPGQTGTGELFF
-,-,TRBV29-1,TRBJ2-7,TGCAGCGTTGGTCAGGGTCAAGAGCAGTACTTC,CSVGQGQEQYF
-,TRBD2,TRBV9,TRBJ2-1,TGTGCCAGCAGCGTGGGACTAGCGGACAATGAGCAGTTCTTC,CASSVGLADNEQFF
-,TRBD1,TRBV6-6,TRBJ1-2,TGTGCCAGCAGCCCCGGGACAGCATTTAATGGCTACACCTTC,CASSPGTAFNGYTF
-,TRBD1,TRBV27,TRBJ1-5,TGTGCCAGCAGTTTAACAGGGGGGGTCAATCAGCCCCAGCATTTT,CASSLTGGVNQPQHF
-,TRBD1,TRBV9,TRBJ1-6,TGTGCCAGCAGCGCCTCAACAGGGGACGTAAATTCACCCCTCCACTTT,CASSASTGDVNSPLHF